This note documents a single TCR beta chain sequence. The record originates from a study of T cells after somatic rescue of genetic block. Using immunoSEQ multiplex PCR, the repertoire was profiled, and TCRdb retains in-frame clones only, with some absent. This repertoire shows 67,000 or so clones, roughly 93% found once; its top ten account for less than 3.5%. Germline V gene data show CDR1 as SGHAT and CDR2 as FQNNGV. The CDR3 is made up of 17 amino acids. The trim removed 4 bases at V and 3 bases at J, leaving 13 bases unmatched. The origin of this receptor is a man aged 30 to 39. This chain links TRBV11-2 with TRBJ2-7; 9 nucleotides agree with TRBD1. Sequenced input: peripheral blood mononuclear cells (PBMCs). The CDR3 coding sequence is TGTGCCAGCAGCTCCCCCATGGACGGGACAGGGCTCTACGAGCAGTACTTC. It encodes CASSSPMDGTGLYEQYF.